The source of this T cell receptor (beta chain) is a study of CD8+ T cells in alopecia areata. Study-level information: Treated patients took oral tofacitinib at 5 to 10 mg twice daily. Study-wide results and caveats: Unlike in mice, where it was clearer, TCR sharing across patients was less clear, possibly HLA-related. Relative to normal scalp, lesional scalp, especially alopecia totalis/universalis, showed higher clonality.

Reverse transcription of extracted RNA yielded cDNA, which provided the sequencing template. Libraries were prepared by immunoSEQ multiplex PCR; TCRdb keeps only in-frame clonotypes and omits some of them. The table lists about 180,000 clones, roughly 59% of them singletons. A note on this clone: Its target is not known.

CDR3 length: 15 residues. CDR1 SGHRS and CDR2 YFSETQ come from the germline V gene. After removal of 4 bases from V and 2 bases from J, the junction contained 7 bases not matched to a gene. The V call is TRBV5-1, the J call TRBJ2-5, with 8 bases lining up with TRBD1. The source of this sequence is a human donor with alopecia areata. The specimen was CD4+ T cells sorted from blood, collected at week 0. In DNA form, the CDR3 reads TGCGCCAGCAGCACAACCGGGACAGGACAAGAGACCCAGTACTTC. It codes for CASSTTGTGQETQYF.